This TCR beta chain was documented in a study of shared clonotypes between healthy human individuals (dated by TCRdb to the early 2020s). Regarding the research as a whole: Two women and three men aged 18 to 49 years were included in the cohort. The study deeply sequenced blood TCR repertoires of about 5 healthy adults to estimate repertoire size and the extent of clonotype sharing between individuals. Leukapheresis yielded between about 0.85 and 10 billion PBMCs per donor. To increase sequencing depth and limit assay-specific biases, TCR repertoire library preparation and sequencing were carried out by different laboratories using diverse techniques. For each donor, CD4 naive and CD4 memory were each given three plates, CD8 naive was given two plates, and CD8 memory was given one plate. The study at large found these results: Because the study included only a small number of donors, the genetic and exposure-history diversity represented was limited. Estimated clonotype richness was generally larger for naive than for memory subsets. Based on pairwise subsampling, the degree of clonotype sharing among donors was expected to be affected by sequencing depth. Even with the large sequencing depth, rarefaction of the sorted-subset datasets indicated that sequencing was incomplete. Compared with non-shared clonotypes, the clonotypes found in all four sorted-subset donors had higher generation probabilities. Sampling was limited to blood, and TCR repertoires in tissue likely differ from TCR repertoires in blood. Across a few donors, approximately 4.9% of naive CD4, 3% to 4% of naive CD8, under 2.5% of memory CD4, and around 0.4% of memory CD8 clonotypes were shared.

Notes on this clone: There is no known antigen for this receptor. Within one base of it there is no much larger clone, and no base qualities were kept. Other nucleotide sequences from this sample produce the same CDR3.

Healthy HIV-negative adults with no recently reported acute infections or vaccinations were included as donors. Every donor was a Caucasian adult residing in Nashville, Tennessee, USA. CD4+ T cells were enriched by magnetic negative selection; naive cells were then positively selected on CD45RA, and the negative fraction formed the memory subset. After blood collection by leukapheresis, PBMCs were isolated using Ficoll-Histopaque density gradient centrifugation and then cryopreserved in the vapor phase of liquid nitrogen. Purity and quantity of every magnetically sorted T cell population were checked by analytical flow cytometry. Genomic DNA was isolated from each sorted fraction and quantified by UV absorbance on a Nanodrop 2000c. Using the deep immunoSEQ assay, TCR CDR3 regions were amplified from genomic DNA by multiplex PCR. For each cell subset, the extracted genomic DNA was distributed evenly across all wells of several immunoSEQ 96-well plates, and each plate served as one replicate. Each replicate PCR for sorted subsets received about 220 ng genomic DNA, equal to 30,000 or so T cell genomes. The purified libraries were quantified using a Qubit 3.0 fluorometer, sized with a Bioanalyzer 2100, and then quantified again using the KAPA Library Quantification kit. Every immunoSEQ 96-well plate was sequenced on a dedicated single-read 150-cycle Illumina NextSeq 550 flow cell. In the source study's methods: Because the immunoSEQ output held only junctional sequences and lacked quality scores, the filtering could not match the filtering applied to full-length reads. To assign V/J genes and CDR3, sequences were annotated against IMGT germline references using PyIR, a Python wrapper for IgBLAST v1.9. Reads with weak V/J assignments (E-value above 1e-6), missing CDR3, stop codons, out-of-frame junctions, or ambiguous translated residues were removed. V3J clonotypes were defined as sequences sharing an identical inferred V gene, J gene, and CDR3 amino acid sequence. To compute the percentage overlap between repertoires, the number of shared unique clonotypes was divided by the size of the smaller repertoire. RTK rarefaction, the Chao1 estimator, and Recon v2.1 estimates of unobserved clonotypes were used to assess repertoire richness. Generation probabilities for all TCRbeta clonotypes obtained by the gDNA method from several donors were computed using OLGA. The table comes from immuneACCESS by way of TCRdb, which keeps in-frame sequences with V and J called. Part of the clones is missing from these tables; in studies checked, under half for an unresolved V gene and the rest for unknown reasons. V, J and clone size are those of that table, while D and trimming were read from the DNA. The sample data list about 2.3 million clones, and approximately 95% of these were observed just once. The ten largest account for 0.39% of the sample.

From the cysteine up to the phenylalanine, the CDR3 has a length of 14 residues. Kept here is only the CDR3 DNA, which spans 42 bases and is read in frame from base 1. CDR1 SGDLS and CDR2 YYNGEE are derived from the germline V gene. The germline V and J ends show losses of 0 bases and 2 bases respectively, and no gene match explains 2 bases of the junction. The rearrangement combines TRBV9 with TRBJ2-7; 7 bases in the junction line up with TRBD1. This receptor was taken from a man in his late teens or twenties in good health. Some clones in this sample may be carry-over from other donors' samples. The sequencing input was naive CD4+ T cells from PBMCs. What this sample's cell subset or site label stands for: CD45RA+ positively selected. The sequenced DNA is TGTGCCAGCAGCGTAGGAGGGGGCGCCTACGAGCAGTACTTC. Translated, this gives CASSVGGGAYEQYF. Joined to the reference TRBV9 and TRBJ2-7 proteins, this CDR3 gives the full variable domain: DSGVTQTPKHLITATGQRVTLRCSPRSGDLSVYWYQQSLDQGLQFLIQYYNGEERAKGNILERFSAQQFPDLHSELNLSSLELGDSALYFCASSVGGGAYEQYFGPGTRLTVT.